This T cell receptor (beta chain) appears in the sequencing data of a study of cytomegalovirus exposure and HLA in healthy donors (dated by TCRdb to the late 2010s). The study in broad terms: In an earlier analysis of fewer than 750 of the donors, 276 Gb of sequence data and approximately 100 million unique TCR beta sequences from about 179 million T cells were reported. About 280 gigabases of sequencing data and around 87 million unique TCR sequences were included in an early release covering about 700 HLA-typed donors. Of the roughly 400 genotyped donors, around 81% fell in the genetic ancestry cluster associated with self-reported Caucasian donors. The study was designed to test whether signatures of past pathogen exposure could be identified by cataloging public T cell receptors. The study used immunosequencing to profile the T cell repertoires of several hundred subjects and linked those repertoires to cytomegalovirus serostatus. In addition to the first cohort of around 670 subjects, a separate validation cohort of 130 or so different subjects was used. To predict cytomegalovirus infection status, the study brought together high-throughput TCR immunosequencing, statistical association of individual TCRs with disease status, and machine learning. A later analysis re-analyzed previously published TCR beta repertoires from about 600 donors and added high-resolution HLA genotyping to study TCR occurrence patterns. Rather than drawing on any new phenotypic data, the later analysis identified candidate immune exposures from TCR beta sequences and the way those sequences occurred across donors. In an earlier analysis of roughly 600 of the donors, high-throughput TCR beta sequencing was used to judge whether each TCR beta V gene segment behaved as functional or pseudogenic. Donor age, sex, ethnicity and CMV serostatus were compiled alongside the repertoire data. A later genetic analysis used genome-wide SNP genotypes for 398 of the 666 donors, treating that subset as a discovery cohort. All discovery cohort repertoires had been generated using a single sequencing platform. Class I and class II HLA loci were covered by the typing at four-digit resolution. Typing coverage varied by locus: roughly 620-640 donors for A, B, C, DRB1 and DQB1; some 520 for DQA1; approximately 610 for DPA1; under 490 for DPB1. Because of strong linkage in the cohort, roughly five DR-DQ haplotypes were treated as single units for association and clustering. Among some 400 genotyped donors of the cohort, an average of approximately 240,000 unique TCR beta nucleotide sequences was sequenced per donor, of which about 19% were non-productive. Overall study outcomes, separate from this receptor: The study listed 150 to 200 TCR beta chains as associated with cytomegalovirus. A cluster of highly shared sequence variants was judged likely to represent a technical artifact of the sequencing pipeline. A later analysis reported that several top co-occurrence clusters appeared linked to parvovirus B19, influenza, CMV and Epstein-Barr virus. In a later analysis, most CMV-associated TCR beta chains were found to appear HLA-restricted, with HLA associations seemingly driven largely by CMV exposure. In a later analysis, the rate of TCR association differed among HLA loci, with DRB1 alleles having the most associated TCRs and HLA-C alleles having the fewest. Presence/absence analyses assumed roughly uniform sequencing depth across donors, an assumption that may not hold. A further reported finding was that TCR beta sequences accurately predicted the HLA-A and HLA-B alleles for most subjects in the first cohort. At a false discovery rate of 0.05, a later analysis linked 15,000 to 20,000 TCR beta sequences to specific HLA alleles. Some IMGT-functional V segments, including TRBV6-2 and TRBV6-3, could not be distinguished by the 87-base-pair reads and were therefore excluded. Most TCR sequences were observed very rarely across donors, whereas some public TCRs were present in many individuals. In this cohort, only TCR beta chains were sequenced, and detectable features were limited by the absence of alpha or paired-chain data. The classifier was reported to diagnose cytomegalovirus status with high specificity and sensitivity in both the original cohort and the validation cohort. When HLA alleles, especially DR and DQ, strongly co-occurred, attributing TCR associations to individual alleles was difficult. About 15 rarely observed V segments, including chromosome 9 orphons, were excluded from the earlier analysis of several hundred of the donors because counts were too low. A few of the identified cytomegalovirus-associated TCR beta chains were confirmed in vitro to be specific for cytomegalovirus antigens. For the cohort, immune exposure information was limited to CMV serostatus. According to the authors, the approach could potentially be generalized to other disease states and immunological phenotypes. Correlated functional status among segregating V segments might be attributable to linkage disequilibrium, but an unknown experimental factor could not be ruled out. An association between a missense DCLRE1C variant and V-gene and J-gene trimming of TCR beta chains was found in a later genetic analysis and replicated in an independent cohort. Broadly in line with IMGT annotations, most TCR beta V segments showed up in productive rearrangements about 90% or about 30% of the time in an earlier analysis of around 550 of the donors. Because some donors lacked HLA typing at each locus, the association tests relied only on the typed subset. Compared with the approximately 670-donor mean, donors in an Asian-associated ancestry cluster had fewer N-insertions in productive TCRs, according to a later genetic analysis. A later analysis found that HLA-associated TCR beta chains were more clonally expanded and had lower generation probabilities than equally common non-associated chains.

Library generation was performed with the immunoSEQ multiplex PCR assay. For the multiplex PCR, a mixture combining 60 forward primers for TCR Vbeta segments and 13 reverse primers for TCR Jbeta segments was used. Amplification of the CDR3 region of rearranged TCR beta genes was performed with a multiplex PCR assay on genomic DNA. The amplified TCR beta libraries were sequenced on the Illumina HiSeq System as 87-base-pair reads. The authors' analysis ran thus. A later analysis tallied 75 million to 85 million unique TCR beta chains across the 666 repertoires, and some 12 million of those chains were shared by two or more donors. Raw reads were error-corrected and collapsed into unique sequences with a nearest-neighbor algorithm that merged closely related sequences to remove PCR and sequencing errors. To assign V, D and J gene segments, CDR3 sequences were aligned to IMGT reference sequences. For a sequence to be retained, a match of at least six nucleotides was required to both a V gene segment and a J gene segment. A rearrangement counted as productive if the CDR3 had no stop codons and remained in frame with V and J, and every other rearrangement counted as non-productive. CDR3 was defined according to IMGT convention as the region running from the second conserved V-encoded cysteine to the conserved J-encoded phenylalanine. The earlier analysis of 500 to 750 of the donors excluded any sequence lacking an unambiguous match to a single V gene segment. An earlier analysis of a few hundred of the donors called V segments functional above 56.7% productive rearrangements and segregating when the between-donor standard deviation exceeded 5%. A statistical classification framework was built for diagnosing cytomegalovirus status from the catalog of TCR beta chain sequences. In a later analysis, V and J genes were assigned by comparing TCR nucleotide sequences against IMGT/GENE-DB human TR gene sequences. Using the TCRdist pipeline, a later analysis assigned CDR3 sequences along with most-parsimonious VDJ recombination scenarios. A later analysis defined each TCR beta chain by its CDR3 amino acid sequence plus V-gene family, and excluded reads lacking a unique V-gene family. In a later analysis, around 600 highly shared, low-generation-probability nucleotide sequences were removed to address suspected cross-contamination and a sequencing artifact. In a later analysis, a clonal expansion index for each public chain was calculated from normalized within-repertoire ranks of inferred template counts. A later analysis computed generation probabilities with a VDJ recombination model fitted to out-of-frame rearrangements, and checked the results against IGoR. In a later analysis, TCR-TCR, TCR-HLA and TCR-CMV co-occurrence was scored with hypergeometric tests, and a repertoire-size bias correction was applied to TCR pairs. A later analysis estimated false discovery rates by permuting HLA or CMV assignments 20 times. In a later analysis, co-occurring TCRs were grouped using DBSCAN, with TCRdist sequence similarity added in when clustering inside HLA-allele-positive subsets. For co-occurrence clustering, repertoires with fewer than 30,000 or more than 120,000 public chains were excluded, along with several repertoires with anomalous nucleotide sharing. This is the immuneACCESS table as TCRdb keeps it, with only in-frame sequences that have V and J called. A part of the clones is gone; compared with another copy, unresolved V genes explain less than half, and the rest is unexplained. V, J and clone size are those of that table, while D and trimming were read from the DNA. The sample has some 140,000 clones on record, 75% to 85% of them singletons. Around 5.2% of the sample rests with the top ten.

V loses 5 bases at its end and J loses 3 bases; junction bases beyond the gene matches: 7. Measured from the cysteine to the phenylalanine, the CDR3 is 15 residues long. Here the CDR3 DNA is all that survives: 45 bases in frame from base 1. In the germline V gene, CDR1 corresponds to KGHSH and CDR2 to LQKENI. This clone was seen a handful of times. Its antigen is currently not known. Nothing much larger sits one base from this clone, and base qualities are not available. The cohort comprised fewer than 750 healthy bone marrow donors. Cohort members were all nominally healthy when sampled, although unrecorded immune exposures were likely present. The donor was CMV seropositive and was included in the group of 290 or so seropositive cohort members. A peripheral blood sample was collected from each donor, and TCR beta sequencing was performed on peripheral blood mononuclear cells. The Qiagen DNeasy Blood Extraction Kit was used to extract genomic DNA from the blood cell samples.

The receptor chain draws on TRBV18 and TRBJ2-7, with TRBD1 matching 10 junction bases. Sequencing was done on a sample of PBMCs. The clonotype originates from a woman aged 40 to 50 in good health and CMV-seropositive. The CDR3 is CASSAGTGVVYEQYF. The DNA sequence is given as TGTGCCAGCTCAGCCGGGACAGGGGTCGTCTACGAGCAGTACTTC.